This TCR beta chain was sequenced in a study of blood T cell repertoires in COVID-19. In the study overall: Italy, Spain and the United States were the sources of the convalescent and acute COVID-19 samples. PBMCs, B-cell-depleted T cells, or T cells provided the cDNA or gDNA that made up the material.

Source study methods: Counts of nucleated cells, estimated from reference gene primer amplification, were obtained. Sequencing used immunoSEQ multiplex PCR; TCRdb keeps in-frame clones, though not all of them. V, J and clone size are taken as reported in that table, and D and trimming were inferred from the DNA itself. This table holds roughly 100,000 clones, roughly 76% found once. Patients in Seattle were enrolled during active infection, then followed longitudinally. The clonotype comes from a man at least 80 years old with COVID-19, enrolled during active disease. Sequencing was performed on peripheral blood.

CDR3 residues: CASSSTSGGEQYF. CDR3 DNA sequence: TGTGCCAGCAGCTCGACTAGCGGGGGCGAGCAGTACTTC. The V gene is TRBV7-9, the J gene TRBJ2-7, with 12 positions matching TRBD2. The germline V gene encodes CDR1 SEHNR and CDR2 FQNEAQ (reference sequence). V lost 4 bases, J lost 6 bases, and 1 base stayed unmatched. The CDR3 consists of 13 residues.